The present T cell receptor beta chain was sequenced within a study of blood T cell repertoires in COVID-19. Overall study context: The United States, Italy and Spain were the sources of the acute and convalescent COVID-19 samples.

Germline V gives CDR1 SGHNT, CDR2 YENEEA. J was trimmed by 2 bases and V by 3 bases; bases with no gene match: 4. This CDR3 contains 15 residues. The participants were between about 18 and 90 years old and came from under 25 US areas. Categorization into cohorts depended on clinical history that participants reported. Clones were sequenced by immunoSEQ multiplex PCR, and TCRdb holds only the in-frame ones, with some missing. The sample shows about 250,000 clones, just over 85% of them seen only once. The sample was PBMCs or T cells enriched from blood (not recorded which). This clonotype was sampled from a man aged 40-49 years who had recovered from COVID-19. V usage is TRBV11-3 and J usage is TRBJ1-3; 7 nucleotides match TRBD1. CDR3 loop: CASSFQGDPGNTIYF. The CDR3 DNA reads as TGTGCCAGCAGCTTTCAGGGGGACCCTGGAAACACCATATATTTT.